The 27 T cell receptor beta chains in this list originate from one sample, sequenced in a study of shared clonotypes between healthy human individuals. The protocol was immunoSEQ multiplex PCR, while the TCRdb copy is restricted to in-frame clones and leaves out a portion. The sample shows about 2.3 million clones, roughly 90% of them seen only once. The sample was naive CD4+ T cells from PBMCs. Specified subset: CD45RA+ positively selected. The receptors originated from a man between 18 and 35 years old in good health. Some clones in this sample may be carry-over from other donors' samples.

This chain connects TRBV7-3 to TRBJ1-1; weak D call: TRBD1 (5 bases). Trimming shortened V by 1 base and J by 6 bases, and 12 bases separated the two germline ends. Germline lookup yields CDR1 SGHTA and CDR2 FQGTGA. CDR3 length: 14 residues. CDR3 sequence reads: CASSLNAGGAEAFF. CDR3 sequence (DNA): TGTGCCAGCAGCTTAAACGCGGGAGGGGCTGAAGCTTTCTTT.

J is TRBJ1-1 and V is TRBV5-4; D is possibly TRBD1 (6 bases). Looked up from germline, CDR1 is SGHNT and CDR2 is YYREEE (reference sequence). The length of the CDR3 is 15 residues. V lost 1 base and J 4 bases, leaving 14 bases between the germline ends. The CDR3 here is CASSLLKGGSTEAFF. Here the CDR3 DNA reads TGTGCCAGCAGCTTGTTAAAAGGGGGGAGCACTGAAGCTTTCTTT. Full variable domain (remainder filled in from reference TRBV5-4 and TRBJ1-1): ETGVTQSPTHLIKTRGQQVTLRCSSQSGHNTVSWYQQALGQGPQFIFQYYREEENGRGNFPPRFSGLQFPNYSSELNVNALELDDSALYLCASSLLKGGSTEAFFGQGTRLTVV.

The genes are TRBV6-1 and TRBJ1-1; D might be TRBD1 (6 bases). V lost 7 bases and J 1 base, leaving 16 bases between the germline ends. This CDR3 has 15 amino acids. Per the germline V gene, CDR1 is MNHNS and CDR2 is SASEGT. The CDR3 is CASTSEGGKNTEAFF. The CDR3 nucleotides read TGTGCCAGCACTTCAGAGGGGGGCAAGAACACTGAAGCTTTCTTT.

The chain couples TRBV6-1 to TRBJ2-3, with D unclear. V was pared by 6 bases and J by 5 bases, with 18 bases between. CDR1 and CDR2 from the germline V gene are MNHNS and SASEGT. The CDR3 spans 15 residues. CDR3 bases: TGTGCCAGCAGACAAACAGCGCAGATCGGAGATACGCAGTATTTT. Translating gives CASRQTAQIGDTQYF.

The gene calls are TRBV10-3 and TRBJ1-1; no firm D call. Germline V gene data show CDR1 as ENHRY and CDR2 as SYGVKD. This CDR3 has 13 residues. V was shortened by 6 bases and J by 1 base, with 9 bases between the two germline ends. The CDR3 spells CAIRGMGNTEAFF. CDR3 DNA sequence: TGTGCCATCAGGGGGATGGGGAACACTGAAGCTTTCTTT.

The chain couples TRBV4-3 to TRBJ2-4; D remains unclear. V gave up 0 bases and J gave up 4 bases, with 10 bases separating them. Germline V gives CDR1 LGHNA, CDR2 YSLEER. This CDR3 spans 15 amino acids. CDR3 sequence reads: CASSQDGDGKNIQYF. The CDR3 nucleotides are TGCGCCAGCAGCCAAGATGGGGATGGGAAAAACATTCAGTACTTC.

CDR3 region: CASSLGGGFETQYF. CDR3 DNA: TGTGCCAGCAGCTTAGGAGGCGGGTTTGAGACCCAGTACTTC. The rearrangement uses TRBV7-3 and TRBJ2-5, with a weak D call TRBD2 (5 bases). CDR1 is SGHTA and CDR2 is FQGTGA in the germline V gene. The V and J ends lost 2 bases and 5 bases respectively, with 12 bases between them. This CDR3 region has 14 residues.

The chain uses TRBV5-6 and TRBJ1-6, with a weak D call TRBD1 (6 bases). The CDR3 has 15 amino acids. The ends were cut back, 3 bases at V and 8 bases at J, with 15 bases in the middle. CDR1 is SGHDT, CDR2 YYEEEE, per germline. The CDR3 loop reads CASSSTGQSYSPLHF. DNA of the CDR3: TGTGCCAGCAGCTCCACCGGACAGTCCTATTCACCCCTCCACTTT.

The genes are TRBV6-6 and TRBJ2-5; 13 nucleotides match TRBD2. CDR1 MNHNY and CDR2 SVGAGI come from the germline V gene (reference sequence). With 6 bases clipped from V and 5 bases from J, the junction kept 9 bases outside the gene matches. This CDR3 comprises 16 residues. The CDR3 loop reads CASSYPTSGRGETQYF. CDR3 sequence (DNA): TGTGCCAGCAGCTATCCTACTAGCGGGAGGGGGGAGACCCAGTACTTC.

V and J are TRBV7-9 and TRBJ1-3; D unclear. The germline V gene has CDR1 SEHNR and CDR2 FQNEAQ (reference sequence). The CDR3 is 14 residues long. V was shortened by 6 bases and J by 1 base, with 10 bases between the two germline ends. CDR3 DNA sequence: TGTGCCAGCAGAGACGGATCATCTGGAAACACCATATATTTT. It codes for CASRDGSSGNTIYF.

DNA for the CDR3: TGTGCCAGTCGACCCTCAGGACAGGGATTCTACGAGCAGTACTTC. It codes for CASRPSGQGFYEQYF. The chain employs TRBV19 and TRBJ2-7, with 8 bases matching TRBD1. The CDR3 runs to 15 residues. Germline trimming cut 8 bases from V and 3 bases from J; bases unmatched to any gene: 12. From germline, CDR1 is LNHDA and CDR2 SQIVND (reference sequence).

The V and J genes are TRBV5-1 and TRBJ2-7; weak D call: TRBD2 (6 bases). The CDR3 is 14 residues long. Germline CDR1 reads SGHRS; CDR2 reads YFSETQ. V lost 4 bases to trimming and J lost 7 bases, with 18 bases between them. The CDR3 DNA sequence: TGCGCCAGCAGCCTCGGGACTCCAGTGGGGGAGCAGTACTTC. Translating gives CASSLGTPVGEQYF.

The chain joins TRBV4-1 to TRBJ2-3; 7 positions match TRBD2. The CDR3 length is 18 residues. V shed 0 bases, J shed 2 bases, and the junction held 11 bases outside the gene matches. Germline V CDR1 and CDR2: MGHRA, YSYEKL. The chain's CDR3 is CASSQEIVIRLATDTQYF. The CDR3 region has the DNA TGCGCCAGCAGCCAAGAAATCGTTATTCGACTAGCCACAGATACGCAGTATTTT.

Note on this clone: Different DNA sequences within this sample yield the same CDR3. This chain uses TRBV20-1 with TRBJ2-3; D ambiguous. There are 10 residues in the CDR3. Trimming stripped 6 bases from V and 5 bases from J, with 6 bases between. Germline V gene sequence: CDR1 DFQATT, CDR2 SNEGSKA (reference sequence). CDR3 in DNA: TGCAGTGCCCCCCTAGATACGCAGTATTTT. Its protein product is CSAPLDTQYF.

The chain links TRBV7-9 to TRBJ2-5; 8 bases are shared with TRBD2. The CDR3 runs 15 residues. CDR1 is SEHNR and CDR2 is FQNEAQ in the germline V gene (reference sequence). After removal of 7 bases from V and 2 bases from J, the junction contained 9 bases not matched to a gene. The CDR3 region has the DNA TGTGCCAGCAACACTCTTAGCGGGATACAAGAGACCCAGTACTTC. It is translated as CASNTLSGIQETQYF.

The V and J genes are TRBV4-3 and TRBJ1-3; D is undetermined. Germline V gene data show CDR1 as LGHNA and CDR2 as YSLEER. The V gene lost 1 base and the J gene lost 0 bases, with 10 bases spanning the gap. CDR3 length equals 16 residues. CDR3 bases: TGCGCCAGCAGCCAAGCGCTGAAGTCCTCTGGAAACACCATATATTTT. It translates to CASSQALKSSGNTIYF.

This chain connects TRBV7-3 to TRBJ1-6; 7 bases align to TRBD1. This CDR3 spans 15 amino acids. The trim removed 5 bases at V and 8 bases at J, leaving 9 bases unmatched. CDR1 is SGHTA, CDR2 FQGTGA, per germline. CDR3 sequence reads: CASSTTGTADSPLHF. As DNA, the CDR3 is TGTGCCAGCAGCACCACCGGGACAGCGGATTCACCCCTCCACTTT.

This clone has only one observation. The sample contains more than one DNA sequence encoding this CDR3. J is TRBJ2-7 and V is TRBV6-5, with D possibly TRBD1 on 6 matching bases. This CDR3 comprises 13 residues. The V gene's germline CDR1 is MNHEY and CDR2 SVGAGI. V lost 0 bases, J lost 6 bases, and 9 bases lay in between. The CDR3 loop is CASSYSRGGEQYF. For the CDR3, the DNA is TGTGCCAGCAGTTACTCGAGAGGGGGCGAGCAGTACTTC.

The chain links TRBV4-2 to TRBJ1-5, with TRBD1 matching over 10 bases. J lost 5 bases, V lost 0 bases, and 7 bases had no gene match. This CDR3 has 17 amino acids. Looked up from germline, CDR1 is LGHNA and CDR2 is YNFKEQ. CDR3 in DNA: TGTGCCAGCAGCCAAGATCCGGGACAGGGGTTTGATCAGCCCCAGCATTTT. It specifies CASSQDPGQGFDQPQHF.

The CDR3, as DNA: TGTGCCAGCAGTCAATCTAATGAAAAACTGTTTTTT. Protein product: CASSQSNEKLFF. The rearrangement links TRBV28 to TRBJ1-4; D call uncertain. Trimming removed 5 bases at V and 3 bases at J, with 4 bases between. The CDR3 is 12 amino acids. The germline V gene has CDR1 MDHEN and CDR2 SYDVKM.

This chain joins TRBV19 and TRBJ2-2; 16 bases are shared with TRBD2. The CDR3 is made up of 18 amino acids. Germline-derived CDR1 and CDR2 are LNHDA and SQIVND (reference sequence). Unmatched junction bases numbered 7, after V lost 3 bases and J lost 6 bases. In DNA, the CDR3 is TGTGCCAGTAGTATCAGGGGACTAGCGGGAGGGTTGGCCGGGGAGCTGTTTTTT. This codes for CASSIRGLAGGLAGELFF. The full variable domain, completed using reference TRBV19 and TRBJ2-2, is DGGITQSPKYLFRKEGQNVTLSCEQNLNHDAMYWYRQDPGQGLRLIYYSQIVNDFQKGDIAEGYSVSREKKESFPLTVTSAQKNPTAFYLCASSIRGLAGGLAGELFFGEGSRLTVL.

The rearrangement joins TRBV30 to TRBJ2-2; perhaps TRBD1 as D (5 bases). The CDR3 loop spans 11 amino acids. The ends were cut back, 4 bases at V and 7 bases at J, with 7 bases in the middle. Germline V lookup: CDR1 GTSNPN, CDR2 SVGIG (reference sequence). Here the CDR3 reads CAWMGHGELFF. The CDR3 DNA sequence: TGTGCCTGGATGGGGCACGGGGAGCTGTTTTTT.

V and J are TRBV10-2 and TRBJ2-5, with 11 bases lining up with TRBD1. The junction had 7 bases not matched to a gene; V was cut back by 4 bases and J by 6 bases. The CDR3 loop spans 15 amino acids. CDR1 and CDR2 (germline): WSHSY, SAAADI. The CDR3 here is CASSARTGGEKTQYF. As DNA, the CDR3 is TGCGCCAGCAGTGCCCGGACAGGGGGCGAGAAGACCCAGTACTTC.

The V and J genes are TRBV10-3 and TRBJ1-1; no definite D call. This CDR3 contains 13 residues. Trimming removed 7 bases from V and 2 bases from J, with 11 bases in between. Per the germline V gene, CDR1 is ENHRY and CDR2 is SYGVKD. CDR3 loop: CAINPGPNTEAFF. DNA of the CDR3: TGTGCCATCAACCCCGGCCCCAACACTGAAGCTTTCTTT.

This sequence joins TRBV28 and TRBJ1-1, with D uncertain. Germline loops: CDR1 MDHEN, CDR2 SYDVKM. The CDR3 totals 17 residues. Trimming took 7 bases from V and 3 from J, leaving 24 bases between them. The CDR3 reads CASNLIPNREAHTEAFF. Here the CDR3 DNA reads TGTGCCAGCAACCTAATCCCCAACCGGGAAGCGCACACTGAAGCTTTCTTT.

The rearrangement links TRBV6-1 to TRBJ2-5; the match to TRBD2 covers 10 bases. The CDR3 is made up of 16 amino acids. Germline loops: CDR1 MNHNS, CDR2 SASEGT. V lost 1 base to trimming and J lost 2 bases; unmatched junction nucleotides: 4. The CDR3 region has the DNA TGTGCCAGCAGTGAAGGGCCAGCGGGGGGGCAAGAGACCCAGTACTTC. It yields the protein CASSEGPAGGQETQYF.

V is TRBV29-1 and J is TRBJ2-7, with a tentative D call TRBD1 (6 bases). Germline CDR1 is SQVTM and CDR2 is ANQGSEA. Trimming removed 4 bases from V and 4 bases from J, with 23 bases in between. This CDR3 is built from 16 residues. Here the CDR3 DNA reads TGCAGCGTTGGGGCCCGGGCCTCAGGGGTATGGTACGAGCAGTACTTC. Amino acid sequence: CSVGARASGVWYEQYF.